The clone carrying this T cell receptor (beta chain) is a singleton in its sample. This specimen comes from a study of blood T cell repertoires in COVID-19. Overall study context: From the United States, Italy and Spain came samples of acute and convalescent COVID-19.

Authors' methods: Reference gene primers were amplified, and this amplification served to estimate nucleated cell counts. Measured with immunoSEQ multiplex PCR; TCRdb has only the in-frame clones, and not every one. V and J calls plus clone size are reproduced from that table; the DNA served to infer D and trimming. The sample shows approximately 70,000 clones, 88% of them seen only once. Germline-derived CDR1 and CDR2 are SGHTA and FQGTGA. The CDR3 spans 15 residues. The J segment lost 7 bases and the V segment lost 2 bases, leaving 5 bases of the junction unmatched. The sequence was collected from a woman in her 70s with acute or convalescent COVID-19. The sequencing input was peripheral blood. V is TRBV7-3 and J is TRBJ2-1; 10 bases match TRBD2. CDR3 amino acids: CASSLLAGEANEQFF. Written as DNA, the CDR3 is TGTGCCAGCAGCTTACTAGCGGGAGAGGCAAATGAGCAGTTCTTC. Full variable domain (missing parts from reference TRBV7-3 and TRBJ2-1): GAGVSQTPSNKVTEKGKYVELRCDPISGHTALYWYRQSLGQGPEFLIYFQGTGAADDSGLPNDRFFAVRPEGSVSTLKIQRTERGDSAVYLCASSLLAGEANEQFFGPGTRLTVL.